The sequence of this TCR beta chain was determined in a study of cytomegalovirus exposure and HLA in healthy donors. V was pared by 5 bases and J by 0 bases, with 8 bases between. The CDR3 is made up of 14 amino acids. The germline gives CDR1 SGHVS, CDR2 FNYEAQ. For this clone: No antigen is known for it.

Study-level points and caveats: Published work reported that the classifier diagnosed cytomegalovirus status with high specificity and sensitivity.

TCRdb's table, derived via immunoSEQ multiplex PCR, lists solely in-frame clones and lacks some. The repertoire includes 300,000 to 350,000 clones, approximately 88% of them detected once, and about 0.96% sits in the top ten. The chain links TRBV7-6 to TRBJ1-5, with D uncertain. The clonotype comes from a man aged 25-45 years in good health and CMV-seronegative. The sample comprised PBMCs. CDR3 residues: CASSPGVSNQPQHF. CDR3 coding DNA: TGTGCCAGCAGCCCGGGAGTTAGCAATCAGCCCCAGCATTTT. Together with reference TRBV7-6 and TRBJ1-5, the CDR3 gives the full variable domain: GAGVSQSPRYKVTKRGQDVALRCDPISGHVSLYWYRQALGQGPEFLTYFNYEAQQDKSGLPNDRFSAERPEGSISTLTIQRTEQRDSAMYRCASSPGVSNQPQHFGDGTRLSIL.